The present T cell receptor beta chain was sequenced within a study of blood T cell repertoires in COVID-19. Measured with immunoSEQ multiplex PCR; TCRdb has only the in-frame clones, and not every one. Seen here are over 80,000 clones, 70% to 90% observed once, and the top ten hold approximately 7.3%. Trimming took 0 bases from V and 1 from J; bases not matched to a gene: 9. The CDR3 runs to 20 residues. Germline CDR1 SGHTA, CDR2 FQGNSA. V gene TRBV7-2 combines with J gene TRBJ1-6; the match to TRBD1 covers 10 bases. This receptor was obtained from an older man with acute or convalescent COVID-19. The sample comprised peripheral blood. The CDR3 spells CASSLARQGAGSSYNSPLHF. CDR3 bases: TGTGCCAGCAGCTTAGCCCGACAGGGGGCTGGTTCGTCCTATAATTCACCCCTCCACTTT.